This T cell receptor beta chain was identified during a study of T-cell memory formation after mild COVID-19. Study results and caveats: Contracting clones from day 15 to 85 showed balanced CD4/CD8; later expanders favored CD4+. Mainly CM and EM harbored the contracting CD4+ clones; mainly EMRA harbored the CD8+ ones.

With 1 base removed from V and 7 bases from J, the gap between germline ends came to 25 bases. CDR1 MGHRA and CDR2 YSYEKL come from the germline V gene. CDR3 length: 18 residues. About this clonotype: Its specificity is unknown.

Sample barcodes and UMIs were carried by the TCR alpha and TCR beta cDNA libraries that 5'RACE generated with constant-segment primers. TCRdb re-called the 5' RACE reads through MiXCR, storing one row per CDR3 protein. The repertoire includes 250,000 to 300,000 distinct CDR3 sequences, roughly 17% of them detected once, and more than 20% sits in the top ten. The clonotype originates from a man younger than 35 who had mild COVID-19 (a few samples of this study predate the infection). Cell type and time point are not known. This chain uses TRBV4-1 with TRBJ1-2; D perhaps matches TRBD1 (6 bases). The material sequenced was PBMCs or a T cell subset sorted from them (not recorded which). The CDR3 DNA sequence: TGCGCCAGCAGCCAAGTCCCTCTCCTCAGGGGCCACGCCGGTGGCTACACCTTC. Protein: CASSQVPLLRGHAGGYTF.